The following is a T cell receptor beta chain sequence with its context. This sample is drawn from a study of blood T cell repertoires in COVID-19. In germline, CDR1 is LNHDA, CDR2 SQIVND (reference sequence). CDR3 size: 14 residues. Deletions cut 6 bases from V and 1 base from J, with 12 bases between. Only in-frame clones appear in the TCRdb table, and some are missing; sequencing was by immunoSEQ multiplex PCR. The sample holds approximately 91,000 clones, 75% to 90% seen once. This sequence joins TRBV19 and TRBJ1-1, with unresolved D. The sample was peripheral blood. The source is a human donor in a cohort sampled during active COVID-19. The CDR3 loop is CASSSGPPNTEAFF. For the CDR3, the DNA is TGTGCCAGTAGCTCTGGGCCCCCGAACACTGAAGCTTTCTTT.